This T cell receptor beta chain was identified during a study of T cell responses to AZD1222 COVID-19 vaccine. This CDR3 spans 11 amino acids. The germline gives CDR1 SGHDT, CDR2 YYEEEE. V dropped 4 bases and J dropped 6 bases, with 8 bases sitting between them. The assay was immunoSEQ multiplex PCR, and TCRdb's table has in-frame clones only and misses some. Of tens of thousands of clones in the sample, more than 85% were seen once. The origin of this receptor is an adult who received the AZD1222 COVID-19 vaccine. The J gene is TRBJ2-7, the V gene TRBV5-6; D uncertain. The starting material was peripheral blood, obtained 28 days after the second AZD1222 dose. This CDR3 is CASSRISEQYF. The DNA for the CDR3 is TGTGCCAGCAGCCGCATTTCCGAGCAGTACTTC.